These 11 T cell receptor beta chains originate from one sample sequenced in a study of cytotoxic CD8 clonotypes in ibrutinib-treated CLL. Sequenced by immunoSEQ multiplex PCR; TCRdb stores in-frame clones only, minus some. This table has 75,000 to 80,000 clones, roughly 85% appearing once. The specimen comprised PBMCs, sampled after 24 months of ibrutinib treatment. The receptors here all came from a human donor with chronic lymphocytic leukemia.

This chain uses TRBV2 with TRBJ2-1, with D tentatively TRBD2 (6 bases). The length of the CDR3 is 12 residues. V was shortened by 2 bases and J by 10 bases, with 9 bases between the two germline ends. The germline V gene encodes CDR1 SNHLY and CDR2 FYNNEI. The CDR3: CASSESLAEQFF. The CDR3 nucleotides are TGTGCCAGCAGTGAATCTCTAGCGGAGCAGTTCTTC.

V gene TRBV2 combines with J gene TRBJ2-3; D is possibly TRBD1 (5 bases). Germline CDR1 SNHLY, CDR2 FYNNEI. The CDR3 has 15 residues. V lost 1 base and J 3 bases, leaving 11 bases between the germline ends. CDR3 sequence: CASSEEGRGTDTQYF. CDR3 nucleotide sequence: TGTGCCAGCAGTGAAGAGGGAAGGGGAACAGATACGCAGTATTTT.

This chain uses TRBV7-9 with TRBJ2-5; D ambiguous. V gave up 5 bases and J gave up 5 bases, with 9 bases separating them. The CDR3 has 12 amino acids. The germline CDR1 and CDR2 sequences are SEHNR and FQNEAQ (reference sequence). The CDR3 coding sequence is TGTGCCAGCAGCAAAGGGCGGGAGACCCAGTACTTC. It codes for CASSKGRETQYF.

The chain joins TRBV27 to TRBJ1-4, with 7 nucleotides matching TRBD1. This CDR3 spans 14 amino acids. J was trimmed by 8 bases and V by 6 bases; bases with no gene match: 9. Germline V gene data show CDR1 as MNHEY and CDR2 as SMNVEV (reference sequence). CDR3 nucleotide sequence: TGTGCCAGCAGACACGACAGGGTGCGCGAAAAACTGTTTTTT. Residues: CASRHDRVREKLFF. Looking up the rest from reference TRBV27 and TRBJ1-4 gives the full variable domain: EAQVTQNPRYLITVTGKKLTVTCSQNMNHEYMSWYRQDPGLGLRQIYYSMNVEVTDKGDVPEGYKVSRKEKRNFPLILESPSPNQTSLYFCASRHDRVREKLFFGSGTQLSVL.

J is TRBJ2-1 and V is TRBV2, with TRBD1 matching 8 bases. Unmatched junction bases numbered 6, after V lost 7 bases and J lost 1 base. Germline V gene lookup returns CDR1 SNHLY and CDR2 FYNNEI. The CDR3 sequence is 15 residues long. The CDR3 sequence: CASKRTGTSYNEQFF. In nucleotides, the CDR3 is TGTGCCAGCAAACGGACAGGGACTTCCTACAATGAGCAGTTCTTC.

This chain links TRBV5-4 with TRBJ2-7; 9 bases agree with TRBD1. CDR3 length: 16 residues. The germline gives CDR1 SGHNT, CDR2 YYREEE (reference sequence). Trimming removed 4 bases from V and 4 bases from J; junction bases left unmatched: 12. CDR3 sequence reads: CASSQWRGQGYYEQYF. In DNA, the CDR3 is TGTGCCAGCAGCCAATGGCGGGGACAGGGATATTACGAGCAGTACTTC.

The chain employs TRBV5-6 and TRBJ2-7; 8 bases are shared with TRBD2. V shed 1 base and J 4 bases; nucleotides not matched to a gene: 7. Germline CDR1 reads SGHDT; CDR2 reads YYEEEE. The CDR3 is 15 amino acids. The CDR3 loop is CASSLRAGVFYEQYF. DNA for the CDR3: TGTGCCAGCAGCTTGAGAGCGGGGGTCTTTTACGAGCAGTACTTC.

This chain connects TRBV5-1 to TRBJ1-3; unclear D gene. V was shortened by 2 bases and J by 8 bases, with 14 bases between the two germline ends. The CDR3 has 14 amino acids. Germline V gene lookup returns CDR1 SGHRS and CDR2 YFSETQ. Written as DNA, the CDR3 is TGCGCCAGCAGCTTATCGGGAAGTGGGGACACCATATATTTT. It encodes CASSLSGSGDTIYF.

V gene TRBV7-3 combines with J gene TRBJ2-1; 8 bases align to TRBD1. V shed 4 bases, J shed 6 bases, and the junction held 2 bases outside the gene matches. Germline assignment: CDR1 SGHTA and CDR2 FQGTGA. CDR3 length equals 13 residues. DNA for the CDR3: TGTGCCAGCAGCTCAGACAGGGGCAATGAGCAGTTCTTC. The encoded protein is CASSSDRGNEQFF. Using reference TRBV7-3 and TRBJ2-1 for the parts outside the CDR3, the full variable domain is GAGVSQTPSNKVTEKGKYVELRCDPISGHTALYWYRQSLGQGPEFLIYFQGTGAADDSGLPNDRFFAVRPEGSVSTLKIQRTERGDSAVYLCASSSDRGNEQFFGPGTRLTVL.

The chain carries TRBV5-1 and TRBJ2-1, with a tentative D call TRBD2 (5 bases). The CDR3 extends over 15 amino acids. Germline CDR1 and CDR2: SGHRS and YFSETQ. Trimming left V 2 bases short and J 6 bases short, with 15 bases between. In DNA, the CDR3 is TGCGCCAGCAGCTTCGGGGTTGGTGAAACCAATGAGCAGTTCTTC. Protein: CASSFGVGETNEQFF.

The chain has TRBV27 and TRBJ2-7; 10 bases agree with TRBD2. Germline V lookup: CDR1 MNHEY, CDR2 SMNVEV (reference sequence). Trimming at V came to 6 bases and at J to 6 bases, leaving 5 bases not matched to a gene. This CDR3 has 13 amino acids. CDR3 nucleotide sequence: TGTGCCAGCAGGGGACTAGCGTCTGGCGAGCAGTACTTC. Amino acid sequence: CASRGLASGEQYF.